One and the same sample provided the 28 T cell receptor beta chains below, sequenced in a study of control samples from healthy donors and cancer patients. Profiling relied on immunoSEQ multiplex PCR, and the TCRdb table lists in-frame clones only, not all of them. This sample has 150,000 to 200,000 clones; 90% occur once, and the top ten carry approximately 1.4%. Sequencing used blood. These receptors were collected from a woman aged 50 to 60 in good health.

The chain combines TRBV10-3 with TRBJ2-1; no clear D. The V end was cut by 0 bases, the J end by 0 bases, with 12 bases between. This CDR3 region has 17 residues. CDR1 is ENHRY and CDR2 is SYGVKD in the germline V gene. The CDR3, as DNA: TGTGCCATCAGTGAGTCGATTCAGGAAACCTCCTACAATGAGCAGTTCTTC. Protein: CAISESIQETSYNEQFF.

CDR3 bases: TGTGCCAGCAGCCCGACTCTTTCAGGACAGGCGTCCTACGAGCAGTACTTC. Translated, it gives CASSPTLSGQASYEQYF. The chain joins TRBV9 to TRBJ2-7, with TRBD1 identical over 7 bases. The V gene end was trimmed by 4 bases and the J gene end by 1 base; junction bases not matched to a gene: 14. The germline V gene has CDR1 SGDLS and CDR2 YYNGEE. CDR3 size: 17 residues.

The chain couples TRBV6-6 to TRBJ1-4; D might be TRBD1 (5 bases). Germline values: CDR1 MNHNY, CDR2 SVGAGI (reference sequence). V lost 6 bases and J lost 5, with 16 bases in between. The CDR3 is 15 residues long. DNA for the CDR3: TGTGCCAGCAGCCAACCGGCAGGGCCCAATGAAAAACTGTTTTTT. This translates into CASSQPAGPNEKLFF.

The chain carries TRBV13 and TRBJ1-1; D gene unclear. The germline gives CDR1 PRHDT, CDR2 FYEKMQ (reference sequence). The CDR3 is 15 amino acids. The ends were cut back, 2 bases at V and 2 bases at J, with 12 bases in the middle. Here the CDR3 reads CASSLNLRLNTEAFF. The DNA for the CDR3 is TGTGCCAGCAGCTTAAACTTAAGATTAAACACTGAAGCTTTCTTT.

The rearrangement links TRBV7-9 to TRBJ2-1; 8 nucleotides agree with TRBD1. Germline V CDR1 and CDR2: SEHNR, FQNEAQ (reference sequence). V shed 1 base, J shed 5 bases, and the junction held 4 bases outside the gene matches. The CDR3 runs to 15 residues. The chain's CDR3 is CASSLGQGANNEQFF. CDR3 in DNA: TGTGCCAGCAGCTTAGGTCAGGGGGCTAACAATGAGCAGTTCTTC.

The chain joins TRBV5-4 to TRBJ2-1; 7 positions agree with TRBD2. From germline, CDR1 is SGHNT and CDR2 YYREEE (reference sequence). V dropped 7 bases and J dropped 7; count of bases not matched to a gene: 11. There are 14 residues in the CDR3. CDR3 amino acids: CASAPQREYNEQFF. CDR3 sequence (DNA): TGTGCCAGCGCCCCCCAGCGGGAATATAATGAGCAGTTCTTC.

The V and J genes are TRBV21-1 and TRBJ2-3. TRBV21-1 is marked as a pseudogene. This CDR3 comprises 14 residues. CDR3: CASSKGFGGLAQYF. The CDR3 DNA reads as TGTGCCAGCAGCAAAGGTTTTGGGGGTTTAGCGCAGTATTTT.

The chain has TRBV6-2 or TRBV6-3 and TRBJ1-2; D may be TRBD1 (5 bases). The V gene lost 2 bases and the J gene lost 7 bases, with 17 bases spanning the gap. The CDR3 extends over 15 amino acids. CDR1 and CDR2 (germline): MNHEY, SVGEGT. The CDR3 here is CASSYIQGIPAGYTF. As DNA, the CDR3 is TGTGCCAGCAGTTACATCCAGGGAATCCCTGCTGGCTACACCTTC.

The CDR3 coding sequence is TGCGCCAGCAGCCAACTACTAGCGGGAGGTTACGAGCAGTACTTC. Protein sequence: CASSQLLAGGYEQYF. J is TRBJ2-7 and V is TRBV4-1; 12 bases align to TRBD2. Germline V gene lookup returns CDR1 MGHRA and CDR2 YSYEKL. The ends lost 2 bases at V and 4 bases at J; junction bases unmatched: 3. This CDR3 contains 15 residues.

The J gene is TRBJ2-2, the V gene TRBV6-2 or TRBV6-3, with 8 bases that match TRBD1. The CDR3 spans 15 residues. Germline CDR1 MNHEY, CDR2 SVGEGT. The V segment lost 5 bases and the J segment 1 base; nucleotides outside the gene matches: 3. CDR3 loop: CASSRDRLNTGELFF. The CDR3 bases are TGTGCCAGCAGTAGGGACAGGTTGAACACCGGGGAGCTGTTTTTT.

Concerning this clone itself: At one end the junction does not follow the germline gene, possibly because of a read error. The V gene is TRBV13, the J gene TRBJ1-2, with a tentative D call TRBD1 (6 bases). Per the germline V gene, CDR1 is PRHDT and CDR2 is FYEKMQ (reference sequence). CDR3 length: 14 amino acids. CDR3 amino acids: CARSWGAGAGGYTF. For the CDR3, the DNA is TGTGCCCGCAGCTGGGGGGCAGGGGCCGGGGGCTACACCTTC.

The CDR3 DNA reads as TGTGCCAGCAGCCCCACAGGGAGGGGCACTGAAGCTTTCTTT. As protein: CASSPTGRGTEAFF. The V call is TRBV11-2, the J call TRBJ1-1; D may be TRBD1 (6 bases). CDR1 and CDR2 from the germline V gene are SGHAT and FQNNGV. With 5 bases removed from V and 4 bases from J, the gap between germline ends came to 14 bases. The CDR3 is made up of 14 amino acids. Supplemented by reference TRBV11-2 and TRBJ1-1, the full variable domain reads EAGVAQSPRYKIIEKRQSVAFWCNPISGHATLYWYQQILGQGPKLLIQFQNNGVVDDSQLPKDRFSAERLKGVDSTLKIQPAKLEDSAVYLCASSPTGRGTEAFFGQGTRLTVV.

This chain uses TRBV11-2 with TRBJ2-3, with D tentatively TRBD2 (6 bases). CDR1 is SGHAT, CDR2 FQNNGV, per germline. The V and J ends lost 1 base and 8 bases respectively, with 13 bases between them. This CDR3 comprises 14 residues. The CDR3 bases are TGTGCCAGCAGCTTAGCGGGGGTGTTCGGTACGCAGTATTTT. As protein: CASSLAGVFGTQYF.

This sequence joins TRBV18 and TRBJ2-5; D may be TRBD1 or TRBD2 (6 bases each). Germline lookup yields CDR1 KGHSH and CDR2 LQKENI. V was clipped by 5 bases and J by 5 bases, with 15 bases between them. The length of the CDR3 is 14 residues. The CDR3 protein is CASSLQGGEETQYF. DNA of the CDR3: TGTGCCAGCTCATTACAGGGAGGTGAGGAGACCCAGTACTTC.

The chain carries TRBV6-6 and TRBJ2-5; D is possibly TRBD2 (5 bases). Germline V gives CDR1 MNHNY, CDR2 SVGAGI (reference sequence). Deletions cut 0 bases from V and 5 bases from J, with 16 bases between. The CDR3 is made up of 16 amino acids. The DNA of the CDR3 is TGTGCCAGCAGTTACTCGAATCGGGGTATTCGGGAGACCCAGTACTTC. It encodes CASSYSNRGIRETQYF.

The chain joins TRBV4-2 to TRBJ2-5; no firm D call. CDR1 and CDR2 from the germline V gene are LGHNA and YNFKEQ. The CDR3 is made up of 15 amino acids. Deletions cut 0 bases from V and 5 bases from J, with 13 bases between. The DNA of the CDR3 is TGTGCCAGCAGCCAAGATCTTGCTAGGACCGAGACCCAGTACTTC. It is translated as CASSQDLARTETQYF.

The CDR3 is CASSFLAGQYF. CDR3 nucleotides: TGTGCCAGCAGCTTTTTGGCGGGGCAGTATTTT. The chain links TRBV11-2 to TRBJ2-3; the D gene is possibly TRBD2 (5 bases). Germline V gene data show CDR1 as SGHAT and CDR2 as FQNNGV. CDR3 length equals 11 residues. V lost 3 bases and J 11 bases, leaving 9 bases between the germline ends. The full variable domain, with the rest looked up from reference TRBV11-2 and TRBJ2-3, is EAGVAQSPRYKIIEKRQSVAFWCNPISGHATLYWYQQILGQGPKLLIQFQNNGVVDDSQLPKDRFSAERLKGVDSTLKIQPAKLEDSAVYLCASSFLAGQYFGPGTRLTVL.

This clone was seen more than once but under ten times. This sequence joins TRBV30 and TRBJ1-1; D call uncertain. V lost 4 bases to trimming and J lost 3 bases, with 9 bases between them. Germline V gene sequence: CDR1 GTSNPN, CDR2 SVGIG (reference sequence). CDR3 length: 12 amino acids. The CDR3 protein is CAWNMDYTEAFF. For the CDR3, the DNA is TGTGCCTGGAATATGGACTACACTGAAGCTTTCTTT.

The chain combines TRBV9 with TRBJ1-6; D is perhaps TRBD1 (6 bases). This CDR3 has 12 residues. Trimming cost V 10 bases and J 10 bases, with 15 bases left between them. Germline V CDR1 and CDR2: SGDLS, YYNGEE. The CDR3 reads CAGGPGYSPLHF. Here the CDR3 DNA reads TGTGCCGGGGGGCCGGGTTACTCACCCCTCCACTTT. The complete variable domain, with remaining parts taken from reference TRBV9 and TRBJ1-6, reads DSGVTQTPKHLITATGQRVTLRCSPRSGDLSVYWYQQSLDQGLQFLIQYYNGEERAKGNILERFSAQQFPDLHSELNLSSLELGDSALYFCAGGPGYSPLHFGNGTRLTVT.

The chain links TRBV27 to TRBJ2-1; the match to TRBD1 covers 7 bases. Germline CDR1 is MNHEY and CDR2 is SMNVEV (reference sequence). J lost 2 bases, V lost 2 bases, and 9 bases had no gene match. CDR3 length equals 17 residues. CDR3 loop: CASSLIWGQRPYNEQFF. The CDR3 DNA sequence: TGTGCCAGCAGTTTAATATGGGGACAGAGGCCCTACAATGAGCAGTTCTTC.

V gene TRBV27 combines with J gene TRBJ2-1, with 7 bases that match TRBD1. The CDR3 spans 15 residues. Germline V gives CDR1 MNHEY, CDR2 SMNVEV (reference sequence). V gave up 9 bases and J gave up 2 bases; unmatched junction bases: 10. CDR3 bases: TGTGCCAGTGCCCCGACAGGGCCCACCTACAATGAGCAGTTCTTC. Translating it yields CASAPTGPTYNEQFF.

The chain recombines TRBV27 with TRBJ1-2; possible D gene TRBD1, 5 bases. Germline CDR1 and CDR2: MNHEY and SMNVEV (reference sequence). The CDR3 runs to 16 residues. Trimming left V 6 bases short and J 2 bases short, with 19 bases between. The CDR3 loop is CASSLYQGGYNYGYTF. The DNA of the CDR3 is TGTGCCAGCAGCCTTTATCAGGGAGGATACAACTATGGCTACACCTTC.

V usage is TRBV5-6 and J usage is TRBJ2-3; TRBD2 matches 7 bases. The V gene's germline CDR1 is SGHDT and CDR2 YYEEEE. J gave up 4 bases and V 3 bases, and 8 bases lay outside the gene matches. This CDR3 region has 15 residues. The CDR3 loop is CASSSAGLHSDTQYF. CDR3 DNA: TGTGCCAGCAGCTCAGCGGGACTACACTCAGATACGCAGTATTTT.

The V call is TRBV24-1, the J call TRBJ2-3, with 9 bases lining up with TRBD1. With V trimmed by 3 bases and J by 5 bases, 11 bases remained unmatched. Per the germline V gene, CDR1 is KGHDR and CDR2 is SFDVKD. The CDR3 runs 17 residues. The CDR3 loop reads CATSDPIRDRVEDTQYF. CDR3 sequence (DNA): TGTGCCACCAGTGATCCGATCCGGGACAGGGTGGAAGATACGCAGTATTTT.

This rearrangement joins TRBV7-9 to TRBJ2-7; 7 bases line up with TRBD1. The germline CDR1 and CDR2 sequences are SEHNR and FQNEAQ (reference sequence). The V gene end was trimmed by 4 bases and the J gene end by 0 bases; junction bases not matched to a gene: 12. The CDR3 has 17 residues. CDR3 sequence: CASSSPIKQGFSYEQYF. CDR3 nucleotides: TGTGCCAGCAGCTCACCCATTAAACAGGGGTTCTCCTACGAGCAGTACTTC.

This clone appeared a single time. The chain has TRBV21-1 and TRBJ1-1; the D segment call TRBD1 is taken from the table without a DNA check. TRBV21-1 constitutes a pseudogene. The CDR3 sequence is 17 residues long. The CDR3 reads CASSKRKGQGGWTEAFF. DNA of the CDR3: TGTGCCAGCAGCAAGCGGAAGGGACAGGGAGGATGGACTGAAGCTTTCTTT.

This chain links TRBV2 with TRBJ1-2; D unclear. The CDR3 runs to 14 residues. V was trimmed by 5 bases and J by 5 bases, leaving 15 bases between them. The germline CDR1 and CDR2 sequences are SNHLY and FYNNEI. DNA for the CDR3: TGTGCCAGCAGTCTTCGAGAGGGCCTTTATGGCTACACCTTC. Protein sequence: CASSLREGLYGYTF.

The V gene is TRBV14, the J gene TRBJ1-6; 9 bases match TRBD1. Germline V gives CDR1 SGHDN, CDR2 FVKESK. The CDR3 has 16 residues. J gave up 5 bases and V 1 base, and 3 bases lay outside the gene matches. This CDR3 reads CASSQGTGVHNSPLHF. The CDR3 bases are TGTGCCAGCAGCCAAGGGACAGGGGTCCATAATTCACCCCTCCACTTT.